These 15 T cell receptor beta chains came from one sample sequenced in a study of T cell repertoires in cytomegalovirus infection. No antigen has been identified for these receptors. TCRdb reanalysed the reads using MiXCR and keeps one entry per CDR3 protein. The data show roughly 150,000 distinct CDR3 sequences, with 20% to 25% seen just once and 25% held by the top ten. This specimen consisted of CD8+ T cells from cultured PBMCs, obtained from culture after CMV antigen stimulation. Receptors originate from a human donor in good health (CMV status not recorded). Some clones in this sample may be carry-over from other donors' samples.

This sequence joins TRBV7-9 and TRBJ1-1; TRBD1 is a possible D gene (6 bases). The CDR3 runs to 15 residues. The V and J ends lost 6 bases and 2 bases respectively, with 16 bases between them. CDR1 and CDR2 (germline): SEHNR, FQNEAQ (reference sequence). For the CDR3, the DNA is TGTGCCAGCAGTTCGGCGGGGGGGGCCAACACTGAAGCTTTCTTT. Its protein is CASSSAGGANTEAFF.

The chain carries TRBV7-9 and TRBJ2-7; weak D call: TRBD1 (6 bases). The V end was cut by 1 base, the J end by 6 bases, with 10 bases between. This CDR3 region has 13 residues. CDR1 SEHNR and CDR2 FQNEAQ come from the germline V gene (reference sequence). The CDR3 sequence: CASSLGGQSEQYF. The CDR3 DNA reads as TGTGCCAGCAGCTTAGGGGGACAATCCGAGCAGTACTTC.

CDR3 DNA: TGTGCCATAAAGGGGGAGTCCAGGGGGAACACTGAAGCTTTCTTT. Translated: CAIKGESRGNTEAFF. The V gene is TRBV10-3, the J gene TRBJ1-1; possibly TRBD1 for D (6 bases). Germline values: CDR1 ENHRY, CDR2 SYGVKD. Trimming removed 9 bases at V and 1 base at J, with 18 bases between. This CDR3 spans 15 amino acids.

For the CDR3, the DNA is TGCGCCAGCAGCCAAGGGTCGCGCCCGAACACTGAAGCTTTCTTT. Amino acid sequence: CASSQGSRPNTEAFF. V gene TRBV4-3 combines with J gene TRBJ1-1; D remains unclear. V was trimmed by 1 base and J by 1 base, leaving 10 bases between them. Germline-derived CDR1 and CDR2 are LGHNA and YSLEER. The CDR3 runs to 15 residues.

This clonotype was counted once. The J gene is TRBJ1-5, the V gene TRBV7-2, with a weak D call TRBD1 (6 bases). V was shortened by 4 bases and J by 3 bases, with 16 bases between the two germline ends. The germline CDR1 and CDR2 sequences are SGHTA and FQGNSA. The CDR3 has 16 amino acids. In DNA form, the CDR3 reads TGTGCCAGCAGCTCAAAACCGGGACACATCAATCAGCCCCAGCATTTT. Its protein is CASSSKPGHINQPQHF.

This clonotype was recorded a few times. This chain uses TRBV6-5 with TRBJ1-2; D unclear. The germline CDR1 and CDR2 sequences are MNHEY and SVGAGI. This CDR3 has 13 residues. V lost 0 bases, J lost 8 bases, and 10 bases lay in between. CDR3 sequence (DNA): TGTGCCAGCAGTTACTCAGGGTCGGGAGGCTACACCTTC. As protein: CASSYSGSGGYTF.

This clonotype was seen ten or more times. This chain joins TRBV27 and TRBJ1-2; no definite D call. This CDR3 is 14 amino acids long. V lost 0 bases and J 5 bases, leaving 10 bases between the germline ends. The germline V gene encodes CDR1 MNHEY and CDR2 SMNVEV (reference sequence). CDR3 sequence (DNA): TGTGCCAGCAGTTTATCCCCACAGTATTATGGCTACACCTTC. Translated, it gives CASSLSPQYYGYTF.

The chain combines TRBV28 with TRBJ2-7; D possibly corresponds to TRBD2 (5 bases). This CDR3 contains 15 residues. The germline V and J ends were trimmed by 4 bases and 3 bases, with 16 bases remaining between them. Germline CDR1 reads MDHEN; CDR2 reads SYDVKM. Here the CDR3 DNA reads TGTGCCAGCAGTTGGGGTTCCGGAGGAGTCTACGAGCAGTACTTC. Translated: CASSWGSGGVYEQYF.

This clonotype turned up a few times. The V and J genes are TRBV7-8 and TRBJ2-1, with D unclear. Germline V gene lookup returns CDR1 SGHVS and CDR2 FQNEAQ. The CDR3 is 17 residues long. Trimming took 0 bases from V and 2 from J, leaving 14 bases between them. Here the CDR3 reads CASSLARRTQTYNEQFF. The DNA of the CDR3 is TGTGCCAGCAGCTTAGCGCGTAGGACGCAAACCTACAATGAGCAGTTCTTC.

The V gene is TRBV9, the J gene TRBJ2-7, with D maybe TRBD1 (6 bases). Germline V lookup: CDR1 SGDLS, CDR2 YYNGEE. V gave up 2 bases and J gave up 1 base, with 13 bases separating them. The CDR3 has 15 residues. This chain's CDR3 is CASSVTPGQSYEQYF. In nucleotides, the CDR3 is TGTGCCAGCAGCGTTACCCCTGGACAGTCCTACGAGCAGTACTTC.

There are a few counts of this clonotype. The chain carries TRBV4-3 and TRBJ2-5; D is unclear. The CDR3 sequence is 14 residues long. Germline CDR1 is LGHNA and CDR2 is YSLEER. V shed 1 base and J shed 2 bases, with 8 bases lying between them. CDR3: CASSQGRLQETQYF. CDR3 nucleotides: TGCGCCAGCAGCCAAGGAAGATTACAAGAGACCCAGTACTTC.

This clonotype has more than one count but fewer than ten. The rearrangement joins TRBV12-3 or TRBV12-4 to TRBJ1-1, with a weak D call TRBD1 (5 bases). CDR3 size: 14 residues. Trimming removed 6 bases from V and 5 bases from J, with 16 bases in between. The CDR3 DNA reads as TGTGCCAGCAGCTGGGGGGGGTACAGGACTGAAGCTTTCTTT. This sequence encodes CASSWGGYRTEAFF.

The chain carries TRBV5-5 and TRBJ2-2; no reliable D call. Germline V lookup: CDR1 SGHKS, CDR2 YYEKEE (reference sequence). V was shortened by 3 bases and J by 7 bases, with 10 bases between the two germline ends. This CDR3 region has 13 residues. The CDR3 is CASSWGWIGELFF. Written as DNA, the CDR3 is TGTGCCAGCAGCTGGGGATGGATCGGGGAGCTGTTTTTT.

The CDR3, as DNA: TGCGCCAGCAGCCAGACCGGGTCCTACGAGCAGTACTTC. It codes for CASSQTGSYEQYF. V usage is TRBV4-1 and J usage is TRBJ2-7; unclear D gene. Between the trimmed V and J ends, which lost 3 bases and 1 base, there was a span of 7 bases. Germline V gene sequence: CDR1 MGHRA, CDR2 YSYEKL. The CDR3 covers 13 residues.

This clonotype came up a few times. V gene TRBV19 combines with J gene TRBJ2-3; 7 bases are shared with TRBD1. There are 17 residues in the CDR3. V lost 3 bases, J lost 2 bases, and 11 bases stayed unmatched. CDR1 LNHDA and CDR2 SQIVND come from the germline V gene (reference sequence). The CDR3 region is CASSIRVWDRTTDTQYF. The DNA of the CDR3 is TGTGCCAGTAGTATCAGGGTTTGGGACAGAACCACAGATACGCAGTATTTT.